This T cell receptor (beta chain) is from a study of T cell responses to AZD1222 COVID-19 vaccine. Assay used: immunoSEQ multiplex PCR; TCRdb lists only in-frame clones, some missing. Among 120,000 to 150,000 clones, roughly 90% were seen once, and the ten largest hold 1.4% to 1.5%. Study-wide points: The donors showed a predominance of white British ancestry and of females, with possible underestimation of clonal diversity. Repertoires were obtained only post-peak T cell response. Mapped onto spike, vaccine-associated CD4 TCRs spanned it and were dominant at 160-218 and 743-854.

Germline trimming cut 1 base from V and 0 bases from J; bases unmatched to any gene: 6. This CDR3 has 18 amino acids. Germline CDR1 MGHDK, CDR2 SYGVNS. On this clone itself: The antigen remains unidentified.

This TCR was sampled from an adult in good health. The rearrangement links TRBV25-1 to TRBJ2-4, with 10 bases lining up with TRBD2. The starting material was peripheral blood, obtained on day 0 of AZD1222 vaccination. The CDR3 reads CASSEFGLAGAAKNIQYF. CDR3 coding DNA: TGTGCCAGCAGTGAATTTGGCCTAGCGGGGGCAGCCAAAAACATTCAGTACTTC.